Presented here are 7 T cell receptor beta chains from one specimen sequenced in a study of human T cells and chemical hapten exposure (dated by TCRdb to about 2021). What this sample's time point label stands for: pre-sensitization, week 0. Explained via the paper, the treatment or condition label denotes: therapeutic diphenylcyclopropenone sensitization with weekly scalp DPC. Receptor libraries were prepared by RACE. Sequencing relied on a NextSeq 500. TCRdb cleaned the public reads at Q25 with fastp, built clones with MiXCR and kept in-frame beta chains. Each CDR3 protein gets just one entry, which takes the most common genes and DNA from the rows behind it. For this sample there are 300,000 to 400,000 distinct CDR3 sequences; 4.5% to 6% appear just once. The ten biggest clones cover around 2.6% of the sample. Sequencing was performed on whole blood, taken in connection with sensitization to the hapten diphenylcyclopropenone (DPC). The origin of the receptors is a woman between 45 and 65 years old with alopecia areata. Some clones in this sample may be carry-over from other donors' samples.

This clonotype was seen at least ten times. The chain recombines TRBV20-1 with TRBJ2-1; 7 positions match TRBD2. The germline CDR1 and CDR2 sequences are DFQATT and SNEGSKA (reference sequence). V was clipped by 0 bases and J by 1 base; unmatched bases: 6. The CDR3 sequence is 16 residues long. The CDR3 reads CSARDLSGVSYNEQFF. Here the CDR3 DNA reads TGCAGTGCTAGAGATTTAAGCGGGGTTTCCTACAATGAGCAGTTCTTC.

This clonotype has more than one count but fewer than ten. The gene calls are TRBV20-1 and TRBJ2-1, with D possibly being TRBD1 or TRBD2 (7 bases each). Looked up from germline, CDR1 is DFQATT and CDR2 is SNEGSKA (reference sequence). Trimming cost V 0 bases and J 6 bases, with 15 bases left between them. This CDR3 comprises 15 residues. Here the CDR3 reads CSARELRGGLNEQFF. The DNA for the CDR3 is TGCAGTGCTAGAGAACTCAGGGGGGGCCTCAATGAGCAGTTCTTC.

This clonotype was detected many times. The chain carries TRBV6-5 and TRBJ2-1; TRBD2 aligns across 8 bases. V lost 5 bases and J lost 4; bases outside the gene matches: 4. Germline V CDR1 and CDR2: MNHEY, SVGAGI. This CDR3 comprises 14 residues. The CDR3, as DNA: TGTGCCAGCAGTACGGGGGGGGTATACAATGAGCAGTTCTTC. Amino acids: CASSTGGVYNEQFF.

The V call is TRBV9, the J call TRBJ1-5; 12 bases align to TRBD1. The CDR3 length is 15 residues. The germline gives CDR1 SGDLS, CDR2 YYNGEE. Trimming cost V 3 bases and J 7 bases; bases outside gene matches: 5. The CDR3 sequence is CASSEGTGGGQPQHF. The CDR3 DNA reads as TGTGCCAGCAGCGAGGGGACAGGGGGCGGGCAGCCCCAGCATTTT.

CDR3 loop: CAISEGTEAFF. The CDR3, as DNA: TGTGCCATCAGTGAAGGGACTGAAGCTTTCTTT. J is TRBJ1-1 and V is TRBV10-3, with unresolved D. From germline, CDR1 is ENHRY and CDR2 SYGVKD. The V and J ends lost 3 bases and 5 bases respectively, with 4 bases between them. The CDR3 is made up of 11 amino acids.

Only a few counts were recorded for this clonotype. The CDR3 region has the DNA TGTGCTAGTGGCATAGACAGATACAATGAGCAGTTCTTC. It is translated as CASGIDRYNEQFF. The chain carries TRBV12-5 and TRBJ2-1, with D perhaps matching TRBD1 (5 bases). CDR3 size: 13 residues. V was trimmed by 6 bases and J by 4 bases, leaving 10 bases between them. Germline V lookup: CDR1 LGHNT, CDR2 FRNRAP.

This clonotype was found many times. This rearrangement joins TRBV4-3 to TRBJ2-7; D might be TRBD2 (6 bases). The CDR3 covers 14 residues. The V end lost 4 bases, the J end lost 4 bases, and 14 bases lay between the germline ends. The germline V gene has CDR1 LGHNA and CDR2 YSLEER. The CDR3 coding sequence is TGCGCCAGCAGCCCATCGGGGGTGGAGTACGAGCAGTACTTC. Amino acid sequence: CASSPSGVEYEQYF.